This TCR beta chain comes out of a study of beta chain features in type 1 diabetes. General study results and limits: In comparison with healthy donors, patients had naive, central memory and Treg TCRB repertoires that appeared more similar. cDNA-based sequencing might over-represent cells highly expressing TCR.

Investigators reverse transcribed all isolated RNA, so they sequenced expressed TCRB transcripts. Libraries were prepared by immunoSEQ multiplex PCR; TCRdb keeps only in-frame clonotypes and omits some of them. Here the sample spans over 300,000 clones, 6.5% to 10% being singletons. The germline CDR1 and CDR2 sequences are SGHVS and FNYEAQ. The CDR3 length is 15 residues. V lost 7 bases, J lost 2 bases, and 14 bases lay in between. This clone was detected only a few times. The antigen remains undetermined. Sequenced input: central memory CD4+ T cells from blood. This sequence was found in a young woman in good health. This chain links TRBV7-6 with TRBJ2-2; D remains unclear. CDR3 residues: CASNPNGPNTGELFF. DNA of the CDR3: TGTGCCAGCAACCCCAACGGGCCAAACACCGGGGAGCTGTTTTTT. The entire variable domain, with the rest obtained from reference TRBV7-6 and TRBJ2-2, is as follows: GAGVSQSPRYKVTKRGQDVALRCDPISGHVSLYWYRQALGQGPEFLTYFNYEAQQDKSGLPNDRFSAERPEGSISTLTIQRTEQRDSAMYRCASNPNGPNTGELFFGEGSRLTVL.